What follows is one T cell receptor (beta chain) and its context. The source of the sample is a study of shared clonotypes between healthy human individuals. Using immunoSEQ multiplex PCR, the repertoire was profiled, and TCRdb retains in-frame clones only, with some absent. This repertoire shows about 1.9 million clones, roughly 95% found once; its top ten account for over 1.5%. Germline lookup yields CDR1 MNHEY and CDR2 SVGAGI. This CDR3 region has 15 residues. Trimming removed 7 bases at V and 0 bases at J, with 16 bases between. Naive CD8 populations comprised CD45RO-negative cells positively selected for CCR7, excluding terminally differentiated effector memory CD45RA+ cells.

The sample was naive CD8+ T cells from PBMCs. The TCR comes from a man aged 18 to 29 in good health. Some clones in this sample may be carry-over from other donors' samples. The rearrangement joins TRBV6-5 to TRBJ2-7; D is tentatively TRBD1 or TRBD2 (5 bases each). The CDR3: CASISRDLSSYEQYF. CDR3 nucleotide sequence: TGTGCCAGCATTTCACGGGACCTGAGCTCCTACGAGCAGTACTTC.